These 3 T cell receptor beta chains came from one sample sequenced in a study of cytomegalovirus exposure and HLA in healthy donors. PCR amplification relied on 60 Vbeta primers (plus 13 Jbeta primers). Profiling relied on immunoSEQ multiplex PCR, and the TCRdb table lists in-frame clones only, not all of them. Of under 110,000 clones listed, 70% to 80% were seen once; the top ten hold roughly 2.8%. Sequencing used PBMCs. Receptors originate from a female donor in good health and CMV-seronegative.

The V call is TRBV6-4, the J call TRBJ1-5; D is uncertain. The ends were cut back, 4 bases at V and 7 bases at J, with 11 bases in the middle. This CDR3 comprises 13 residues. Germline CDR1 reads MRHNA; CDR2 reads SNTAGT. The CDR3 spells CASSGETGQPQHF. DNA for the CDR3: TGTGCCAGCAGTGGGGAGACCGGGCAGCCCCAGCATTTT.

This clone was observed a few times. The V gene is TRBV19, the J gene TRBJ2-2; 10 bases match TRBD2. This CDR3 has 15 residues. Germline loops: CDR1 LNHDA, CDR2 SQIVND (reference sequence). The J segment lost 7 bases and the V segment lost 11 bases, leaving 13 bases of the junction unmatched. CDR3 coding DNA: TGTGCCTCAAAAGGGCTAGCGGGGGCCGGCGGGGAGCTGTTTTTT. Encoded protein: CASKGLAGAGGELFF.

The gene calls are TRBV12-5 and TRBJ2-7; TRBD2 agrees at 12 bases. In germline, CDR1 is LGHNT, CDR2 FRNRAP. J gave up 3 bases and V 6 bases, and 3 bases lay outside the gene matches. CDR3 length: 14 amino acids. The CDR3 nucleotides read TGTGCTAGTGGGGGACTAGCGGGTTACTACGAGCAGTACTTC. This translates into CASGGLAGYYEQYF.